This TCR beta chain was observed in a study of T cell responses to AZD1222 COVID-19 vaccine. Study-level results: The donors showed a predominance of white British ancestry and of females, with possible underestimation of clonal diversity. Spike-wide coverage was observed for vaccine-associated CD4 TCRs, with dominant responses at 160-218 and 743-854. Spike-specific TCR repertoires showed rising breadth and depth after two AZD1222 doses.

The protocol was immunoSEQ multiplex PCR, while the TCRdb copy is restricted to in-frame clones and leaves out a portion. The sample includes more than 65,000 clones, 75% to 90% seen only once; the top ten take around a quarter. With respect to this clone: The antigen is not known.

The trim removed 4 bases at V and 3 bases at J, leaving 4 bases unmatched. CDR1 and CDR2 from the germline V gene are SGHDT and YYEEEE. The CDR3 covers 13 residues. This sequence was found in an adult who received the AZD1222 COVID-19 vaccine. The sequencing here drew on peripheral blood, taken 28 days after the second AZD1222 dose. The chain couples TRBV5-6 to TRBJ2-7, with TRBD1 matching over 7 bases. CDR3 nucleotides: TGTGCCAGCAGCCCGACAGGGCGCTACGAGCAGTACTTC. Encoded protein: CASSPTGRYEQYF.